Listed below are T cell receptor beta chains from one sample, sequenced in a study of STAT5B mutations in CD4+ large granular lymphocyte leukemia. Clones were sequenced by immunoSEQ multiplex PCR, and TCRdb holds only the in-frame ones, with some missing. The repertoire holds about 40,000 clones, with about four fifths as singletons. Sequencing used CD4+ T cells from blood buffy coats. These receptors were collected from a human donor in good health. Both conserved end residues are part of each CDR3. A D gene is named only where the DNA matches it firmly. Some rows have no size entry. The others give once, few or many, or a class for an expanded clone.

V gene	clone size	D gene	J gene	CDR3 protein	CDR3 DNA
TRBV5-4	NA	NA	TRBJ1-2	CASSLAKNYGYTF	TGTGCCAGCAGCTTGGCTAAGAACTATGGCTACACCTTC
TRBV30	NA	NA	TRBJ2-3	CAWSYTDTQYF	TGTGCCTGGAGTTACACAGATACGCAGTATTTT
TRBV5-1	NA	NA	TRBJ2-5	CASSGATKPQSETQYF	TGCGCCAGCAGCGGCGCGACGAAACCCCAAAGTGAGACCCAGTACTTC
TRBV7-8	NA	NA	TRBJ1-5	CASSLKEGGNSNQPQHF	TGTGCCAGCAGCTTAAAGGAGGGGGGTAATAGCAATCAGCCCCAGCATTTT
TRBV7-2	NA	NA	TRBJ1-1	CASSSRQGRTEAFF	TGTGCCAGCAGCTCCCGCCAGGGTCGCACTGAAGCTTTCTTT
TRBV20-1	NA	NA	TRBJ2-7	CSAQSVGEQYF	TGCAGTGCCCAGAGCGTTGGCGAGCAGTACTTC
TRBV11-1	NA	TRBD2	TRBJ2-7	CASSSQLAGLEQYF	TGTGCCAGCAGCTCCCAACTAGCGGGGCTCGAGCAGTACTTC
TRBV19	once	NA	TRBJ1-1	CASSLLQPRNGRTTEAFF	TGTGCCAGTAGCCTTCTACAACCAAGAAATGGTAGAACAACTGAAGCTTTCTTT
TRBV19	NA	NA	TRBJ1-1	CASSNRQVNTEAFF	TGTGCCAGTAGCAACCGACAGGTGAACACTGAAGCTTTCTTT
TRBV7-3	once	NA	TRBJ2-7	CASSPGPAGEQYF	TGTGCCAGCAGCCCCGGGCCGGCTGGAGAGCAGTACTTC
TRBV7-2	NA	TRBD2	TRBJ2-1	CASSSSTSAIYNEQFF	TGTGCCAGCAGCTCCTCGACTAGCGCTATCTACAATGAGCAGTTCTTC
TRBV5-4	NA	NA	TRBJ1-4	CASSLRLAGNEKLFF	TGTGCCAGCAGCTTGAGATTGGCAGGGAATGAAAAACTGTTTTTT
TRBV11-1	NA	TRBD2	TRBJ2-7	CASSLPGRGEQYF	TGTGCCAGCAGCTTACCCGGGAGGGGCGAGCAGTACTTC
TRBV7-2	once	TRBD1	TRBJ1-4	CASSTTGGEKLFF	TGTGCCAGCAGCACGACAGGGGGCGAAAAACTGTTTTTT
TRBV7-3	NA	NA	TRBJ2-1	CASSLSARDNEQFF	TGTGCCAGCAGCTTATCGGCCCGAGACAATGAGCAGTTCTTC
TRBV7-9	few	NA	TRBJ1-3	CASSLNVWQGRSSGNTIYF	TGTGCCAGCAGCTTGAATGTTTGGCAGGGACGGAGTTCTGGAAACACCATATATTTT
TRBV9	NA	TRBD1	TRBJ1-1	CASSAQAGTVGEAFF	TGTGCCAGCAGCGCCCAGGCCGGGACAGTGGGGGAAGCTTTCTTT
TRBV4-3	NA	TRBD1	TRBJ1-3	CASSSGQGSGNTIYF	TGCGCCAGCAGCTCGGGACAGGGCTCTGGAAACACCATATATTTT
TRBV7-9	NA	NA	TRBJ1-3	CASSAQRPSGNTIYF	TGTGCCAGCAGCGCACAGCGACCCTCTGGAAACACCATATATTTT
TRBV2	NA	NA	TRBJ1-6	CASSSPDVPSSYNSPLHF	TGTGCCAGCAGTTCCCCCGATGTCCCGAGCTCCTATAATTCACCCCTCCACTTT
TRBV19	few	TRBD1	TRBJ1-6	CASSGQGNSPLHF	TGTGCCAGTTCGGGACAGGGAAATTCACCCCTCCACTTT
TRBV11-2	once	NA	TRBJ2-6	CASTSMGSGANVLTF	TGTGCCAGTACCAGCATGGGTTCTGGGGCCAACGTCCTGACTTTC
TRBV6-1	NA	TRBD1	TRBJ2-2	CASSVRDRPIGETGELFF	TGTGCCAGCAGTGTCCGGGACAGGCCCATCGGGGAAACCGGGGAGCTGTTTTTT
TRBV11-2	few	NA	TRBJ1-1	CASRNTRLLMNTEAFF	TGTGCCAGCAGGAACACCAGGCTTCTCATGAACACTGAAGCTTTCTTT
TRBV7-9	NA	NA	TRBJ2-2	CASSSQGGTGELFF	TGTGCCAGCAGCTCGCAGGGGGGCACCGGGGAGCTGTTTTTT
TRBV7-9	NA	NA	TRBJ2-7	CASSLEVAYEQYF	TGTGCCAGCAGCTTAGAAGTAGCCTACGAGCAGTACTTC
TRBV7-9	NA	NA	TRBJ1-4	CASSPGQNNEKLFF	TGTGCCAGCAGCCCCGGACAGAATAATGAAAAACTGTTTTTT
TRBV7-7	NA	NA	TRBJ2-5	CASSFSSGGRETQYF	TGTGCCAGCAGCTTCAGCTCCGGGGGGCGCGAGACCCAGTACTTC
TRBV9	NA	NA	TRBJ2-4	CASSVGGGNIQYF	TGTGCCAGCAGCGTAGGAGGAGGTAACATTCAGTACTTC
TRBV18	NA	NA	TRBJ2-1	CASSPQPGAGNEQFF	TGTGCCAGCTCACCACAGCCAGGTGCCGGCAATGAGCAGTTCTTC
TRBV4-1	NA	NA	TRBJ2-6	CASSQSGKGIANVLTF	TGCGCCAGCAGCCAAAGTGGAAAAGGGATAGCCAACGTCCTGACTTTC
TRBV4-2	NA	TRBD2	TRBJ2-1	CASSQDNLAGGPGFF	TGTGCCAGCAGCCAAGATAACCTAGCGGGAGGGCCGGGGTTCTTC
TRBV18	NA	NA	TRBJ2-7	CASSPVTGTAYEQYF	TGTGCCAGCTCACCAGTAACGGGGACCGCCTACGAGCAGTACTTC
TRBV9	few	TRBD1	TRBJ1-1	CASSPRQGTGTEAFF	TGTGCCAGCAGCCCTCGACAGGGAACGGGCACTGAAGCTTTCTTT
TRBV5-5	NA	NA	TRBJ1-2	CASSLEQFYGYTF	TGTGCCAGCAGCTTGGAACAGTTCTATGGCTACACCTTC
TRBV28	NA	NA	TRBJ1-4	CASSSPGSVNEKLFF	TGTGCCAGCAGTTCTCCAGGGAGTGTAAATGAAAAACTGTTTTTT
TRBV11-1	NA	NA	TRBJ2-5	CASSLRGRETQYF	TGTGCCAGCAGCTTAAGGGGGAGAGAGACCCAGTACTTC
TRBV5-1	NA	TRBD2	TRBJ2-1	CASRSSGYNYNEQFF	TGCGCCAGCAGGAGTAGCGGGTACAACTACAATGAGCAGTTCTTC
TRBV10-3	NA	TRBD2	TRBJ2-7	CAISESRTSAPSEQYF	TGTGCCATCAGTGAATCCCGGACTAGCGCCCCGTCGGAGCAGTACTTC
TRBV5-4	NA	NA	TRBJ2-3	CASTKDSSTDTQYF	TGTGCCAGCACTAAGGACAGTAGCACAGATACGCAGTATTTT
TRBV4-2	NA	TRBD1	TRBJ1-3	CASSQRTGSGNTIYF	TGTGCCAGCAGCCAACGGACAGGTTCTGGAAACACCATATATTTT
TRBV7-8	few	NA	TRBJ2-7	CASSLWVNEQYF	TGTGCCAGCAGCTTATGGGTAAACGAGCAGTACTTC
TRBV18	NA	TRBD1	TRBJ1-2	CASSPPTGRRANYGYTF	TGTGCCAGCTCACCACCGACAGGGCGCCGGGCGAACTATGGCTACACCTTC
TRBV5-6	NA	TRBD2	TRBJ2-2	CASSLGLSGRRNTGELFF	TGTGCCAGCAGCTTAGGGCTTAGCGGGAGGCGAAACACCGGGGAGCTGTTTTTT